This T cell receptor beta chain came from a study of T cells in Graves' hyperthyroidism and ophthalmopathy (dated by TCRdb to the late 2010s). Background for the entire study: Peripheral blood was sampled at the time of initial diagnosis, prior to any treatment. An independent validation cohort of fewer than 20 hyperthyroidism patients and 17 patients who later progressed to ophthalmopathy tested prospective prediction of ophthalmopathy. The study also compared thyroid tissue and blood T-cell repertoires from several Graves' hyperthyroidism patients. For training and testing, the approximately 97 patients in the discovery cohort were randomly divided in a 7:3 ratio. TCR V-J signatures able to tell the groups apart were searched for in a discovery cohort of 90 to 100 patients, of whom around 42 had Graves' ophthalmopathy and roughly 57 had stable Graves' hyperthyroidism. TCR Vbeta CDR3 sequencing of 130 to 150 peripheral blood samples (over 40 ophthalmopathy, around 80 hyperthyroidism and around 17 progressor patients) is reported in the paper. After blood sampling, hyperthyroidism patients were treated with methimazole at a starting dose of 30 mg daily, and ophthalmopathy patients were treated with high-dose intravenous methylprednisolone.

V is cut back by 5 bases and J by 6 bases, with 5 bases in the junction unmatched. The germline V gene encodes CDR1 SGHAT and CDR2 FQNNGV. There are 14 amino acids in the CDR3, from cysteine to phenylalanine inclusive. Just the 42-base CDR3 DNA is kept, in frame starting at base 1. TCR beta CDR3 regions were amplified from RNA transcripts. The TCR CDR3 was subjected to a first round of RT-PCR using the HTBI primer set and the Qiagen OneStep RT-PCR kit. The libraries were constructed in a second round of multiplex PCR and then size-selected and purified. Paired-end sequencing of the libraries was performed with 100 bp reads on an Illumina HiSeq2000. The authors' analysis ran thus. Raw data were processed with SOAPnuke, discarding reads with adapters, uncalled bases, mean Phred below 15, or no exact constant-primer or identifier match. High-quality paired reads were merged using COPE v1.2.5, and each unique nucleotide sequence was defined as a clonotype. MiTCR v1.1 was used to align the clonotypes against IMGT TRBV, TRBD and TRBJ reference segments. Analysis was restricted to V-J combinations with a frequency above 0.0001, which covered roughly 99% of repertoires. A TCS score was defined as the ratio of F50 (clonal expansion) to E x V (chaos), with BLOSUM62-based TCRdist applied between CDR3 peptides within each V-J. Welch's t-statistics and random forest reduced approximately 520 V-J features to about 13, which were used in a naive Bayes classifier (R e1071). The public reads were run again by TCRdb, first through fastp at Q25 and then through MiXCR, and only productive beta chains were kept. Rows are combined by CDR3 protein, so each entry shows the most common genes and DNA. TCRdb, rather than the study authors, made the V and J calls. This sample comprises nearly 600,000 distinct CDR3 sequences, 14% of them detected only once. The top ten clonotypes cover more than 6% of the sample.

Results the study describes overall, beyond this receptor: No statistical method was used to fix the sample size in advance, and group allocation was not hidden from the investigators. Most expanded thyroid clonotypes (frequency above 0.001) were also detected in blood, suggesting blood repertoires may reflect thyroid immune responses. In validation, progression to ophthalmopathy was predicted by the model with roughly 69% sensitivity and about 72% specificity, a median of about 6.4 months before onset. A model built on a 13 V-J signature distinguished ophthalmopathy from stable hyperthyroidism, reaching about 88% sensitivity and around 81% specificity in cross-validation and 80%/75% in testing.

Ophthalmopathy patients had moderately to severely active disease, Clinical Activity Score of at least 3, NOSPECS grade of at least 4, and duration under 3 months. Any patient with an uncontrolled infection, another autoimmune disease, pregnancy or lactation was excluded. Diagnoses were established on the basis of clinical symptoms, serum thyroxine and TRAb, thyroid ultrasound, and orbital computed tomography. PBMCs were separated from approximately 10 ml of fresh peripheral blood using Ficoll-Paque density gradient centrifugation. Total RNA was extracted using Trizol reagent, and RNA quality was assessed on an Agilent 2100 Bioanalyzer. This clonotype showed up many times. The antigen it binds to is not known. No base quality information exists; no much larger clone differs at one position.

Material for sequencing was blood. The sequence derives from a woman aged 18-29 years with Graves' ophthalmopathy. The chain employs TRBV11-2 and TRBJ1-4, with TRBD1 matching 8 junction bases. The bases are TGTGCCAGCAGCCGGGACAGGACCTATGAAAAACTGTTTTTT. Its amino acids are CASSRDRTYEKLFF.